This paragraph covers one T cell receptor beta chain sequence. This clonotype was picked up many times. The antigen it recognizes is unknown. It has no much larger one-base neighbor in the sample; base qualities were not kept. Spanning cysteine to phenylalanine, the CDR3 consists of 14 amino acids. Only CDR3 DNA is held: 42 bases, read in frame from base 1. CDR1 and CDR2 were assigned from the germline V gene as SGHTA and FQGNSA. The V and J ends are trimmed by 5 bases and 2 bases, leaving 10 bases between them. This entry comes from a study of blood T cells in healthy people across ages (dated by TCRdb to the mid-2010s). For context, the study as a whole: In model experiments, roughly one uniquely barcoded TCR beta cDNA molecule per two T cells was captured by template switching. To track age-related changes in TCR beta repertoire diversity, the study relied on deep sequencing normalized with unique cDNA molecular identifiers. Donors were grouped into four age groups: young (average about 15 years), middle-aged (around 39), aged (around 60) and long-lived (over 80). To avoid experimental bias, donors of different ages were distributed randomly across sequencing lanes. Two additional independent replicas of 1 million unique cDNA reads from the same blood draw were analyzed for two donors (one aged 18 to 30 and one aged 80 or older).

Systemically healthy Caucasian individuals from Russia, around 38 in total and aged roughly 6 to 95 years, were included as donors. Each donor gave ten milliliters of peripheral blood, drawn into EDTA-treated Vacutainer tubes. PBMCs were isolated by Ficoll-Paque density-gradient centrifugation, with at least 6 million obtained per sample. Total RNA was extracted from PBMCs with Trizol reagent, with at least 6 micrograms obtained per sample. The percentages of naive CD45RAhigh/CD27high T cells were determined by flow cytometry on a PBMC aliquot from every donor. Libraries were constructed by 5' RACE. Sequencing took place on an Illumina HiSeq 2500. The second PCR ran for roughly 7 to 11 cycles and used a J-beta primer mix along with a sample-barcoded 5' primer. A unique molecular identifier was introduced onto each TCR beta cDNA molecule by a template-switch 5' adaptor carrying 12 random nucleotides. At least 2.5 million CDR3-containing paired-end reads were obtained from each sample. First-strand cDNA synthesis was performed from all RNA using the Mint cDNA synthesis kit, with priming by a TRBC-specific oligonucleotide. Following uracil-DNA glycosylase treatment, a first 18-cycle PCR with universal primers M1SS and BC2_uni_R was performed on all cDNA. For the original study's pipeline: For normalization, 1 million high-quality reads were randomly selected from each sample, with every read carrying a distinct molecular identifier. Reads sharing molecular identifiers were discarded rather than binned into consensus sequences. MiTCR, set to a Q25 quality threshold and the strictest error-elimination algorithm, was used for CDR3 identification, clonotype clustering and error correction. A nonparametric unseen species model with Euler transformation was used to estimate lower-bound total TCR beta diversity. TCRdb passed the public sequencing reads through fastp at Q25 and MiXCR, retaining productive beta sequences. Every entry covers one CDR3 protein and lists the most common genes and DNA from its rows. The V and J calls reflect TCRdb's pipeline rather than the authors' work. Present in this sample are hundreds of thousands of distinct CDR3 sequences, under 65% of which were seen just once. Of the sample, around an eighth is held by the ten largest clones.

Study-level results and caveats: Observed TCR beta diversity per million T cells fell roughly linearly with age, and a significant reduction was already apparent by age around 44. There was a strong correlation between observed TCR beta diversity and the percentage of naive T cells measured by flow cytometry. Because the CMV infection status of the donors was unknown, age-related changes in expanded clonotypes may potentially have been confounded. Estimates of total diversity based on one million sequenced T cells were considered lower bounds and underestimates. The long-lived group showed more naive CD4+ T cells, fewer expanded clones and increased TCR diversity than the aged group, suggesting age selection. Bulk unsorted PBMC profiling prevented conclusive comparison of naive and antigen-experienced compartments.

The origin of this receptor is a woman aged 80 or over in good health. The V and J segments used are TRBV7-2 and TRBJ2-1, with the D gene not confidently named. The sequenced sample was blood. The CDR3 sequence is CASSPFGTYNEQFF. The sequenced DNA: TGTGCCAGCAGCCCATTCGGAACCTACAATGAGCAGTTCTTC. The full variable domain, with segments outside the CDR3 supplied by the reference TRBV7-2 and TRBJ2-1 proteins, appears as GAGVSQSPSNKVTEKGKDVELRCDPISGHTALYWYRQSLGQGLEFLIYFQGNSAPDKSGLPSDRFSAERTGGSVSTLTIQRTQQEDSAVYLCASSPFGTYNEQFFGPGTRLTVL.